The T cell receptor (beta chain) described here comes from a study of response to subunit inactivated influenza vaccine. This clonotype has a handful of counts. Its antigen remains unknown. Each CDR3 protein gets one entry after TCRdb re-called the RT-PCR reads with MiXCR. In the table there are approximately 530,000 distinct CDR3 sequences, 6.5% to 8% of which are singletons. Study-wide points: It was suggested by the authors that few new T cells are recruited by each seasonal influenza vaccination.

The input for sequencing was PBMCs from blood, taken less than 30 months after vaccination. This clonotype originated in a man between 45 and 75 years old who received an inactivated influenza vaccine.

DNA for the CDR3: TGTGCCATCAGTGGGGAGACGGGGAGCTATAATTCACCCCTCCACTTT. Translating it yields CAISGETGSYNSPLHF. This sequence joins TRBV10-3 and TRBJ1-6; no definite D call. V was clipped by 4 bases and J by 3 bases, with 13 bases between them. This CDR3 spans 16 amino acids. CDR1 ENHRY and CDR2 SYGVKD come from the germline V gene.